The rows below give T cell receptor beta chains drawn from one sample of a study of T cell changes during pregnancy in multiple sclerosis. TCRdb's table, derived via immunoSEQ multiplex PCR, lists solely in-frame clones and lacks some. The table has approximately 28,000 clones, approximately 87% seen once. This specimen consisted of CD8+ T cells from peripheral blood mononuclear cells, obtained after pregnancy. These receptors were taken from a female donor with multiple sclerosis, enrolled in a pregnancy study. CDR3s include the opening cysteine and the closing phenylalanine or tryptophan. Fields, in order: V gene, J gene, clone size, D gene, CDR3 protein, CDR3 DNA. A D gene is named only where the DNA matches it firmly. Clone size is given for some rows only: seen once, a few or many times, or a class if the clone is expanded.

>TRBV6-1|TRBJ1-1|few|NA
CASSPPYTEAFF
TGTGCCAGCAGCCCCCCCTACACTGAAGCTTTCTTT
>TRBV10-3|TRBJ1-6|NA|NA
CAISELGDFNSPLHF
TGTGCCATCAGTGAGCTCGGGGATTTTAATTCACCCCTCCACTTT
>TRBV19|TRBJ2-2|once|NA
CASSRGGGAGGRAGELFF
TGTGCCAGTAGTCGAGGAGGGGGCGCCGGGGGTAGGGCCGGGGAGCTGTTTTTT
>TRBV29-1|TRBJ1-2|NA|TRBD1
CSAGNPGTARGGYTF
TGCAGCGCGGGGAATCCCGGGACAGCGAGGGGTGGCTACACCTTC
>TRBV27|TRBJ1-5|NA|NA
CASSSQGANQPQHF
TGTGCCAGCAGTTCTCAAGGGGCTAATCAGCCCCAGCATTTT
>TRBV4-2|TRBJ2-5|NA|NA
CASSLLQGVRETQYF
TGTGCCAGCAGCCTGCTACAGGGAGTCCGGGAGACCCAGTACTTC
>TRBV6-5|TRBJ2-2|few|NA
CASSLNRDNTGELFF
TGTGCCAGCAGTTTGAATCGGGATAACACCGGGGAGCTGTTTTTT
>TRBV11-2|TRBJ1-1|NA|NA
CASTLNTEAFF
TGTGCCAGCACCTTGAACACTGAAGCTTTCTTT
>TRBV7-8|TRBJ2-1|NA|NA
CASSLVGARNEQFF
TGTGCCAGCAGCTTAGTGGGGGCGCGGAATGAGCAGTTCTTC
>TRBV2|TRBJ1-6|NA|NA
CASSPGHLDAYNSPLHF
TGTGCCAGCAGCCCGGGACACTTAGACGCCTATAATTCACCCCTCCACTTT
>TRBV7-6|TRBJ2-7|NA|TRBD1
CASSYGTGNLYEQYF
TGTGCCAGCAGCTACGGGACAGGGAATCTCTACGAGCAGTACTTC
>TRBV6-4|TRBJ2-1|NA|NA
CASSTSGGAGNEQFF
TGTGCCAGCAGTACCTCTGGGGGGGCCGGCAATGAGCAGTTCTTC
>TRBV27|TRBJ2-3|NA|TRBD1
CASAGTGGPDTQYF
TGTGCCAGCGCCGGGACAGGGGGTCCAGATACGCAGTATTTT
>TRBV2|TRBJ2-1|NA|TRBD1
CASSDLGTGTNEQFF
TGTGCCAGCAGTGATCTCGGGACAGGAACGAATGAGCAGTTCTTC
>TRBV6-4|TRBJ2-3|NA|NA
CASSGSPQSTDTQYF
TGTGCCAGCAGTGGTTCACCGCAGAGCACAGATACGCAGTATTTT
>TRBV4-1|TRBJ1-1|NA|NA
CASSQDPNPGSTEAFF
TGCGCCAGCAGCCAAGATCCGAACCCGGGGTCCACTGAAGCTTTCTTT
>TRBV27|TRBJ2-7|NA|NA
CASSHGWGAGTYEQYF
TGTGCCAGCAGCCATGGGTGGGGCGCGGGGACCTACGAGCAGTACTTC
>TRBV9|TRBJ1-6|NA|NA
CASSVDGDSALHF
TGTGCCAGCAGCGTCGATGGGGACTCGGCCCTCCACTTT
>TRBV7-9|TRBJ1-4|NA|NA
CASSFAGILFF
TGTGCCAGCAGCTTCGCGGGAATACTGTTTTTT
>TRBV13|TRBJ1-1|NA|NA
CASSPGEGSTEAFF
TGTGCCAGCAGCCCCGGGGAGGGGTCCACTGAAGCTTTCTTT
>TRBV15|TRBJ1-5|NA|TRBD1
CATSRAPDGGDRGQQPQHF
TGTGCCACCAGCAGAGCCCCGGATGGGGGGGACAGGGGGCAACAGCCCCAGCATTTT
>TRBV4-1|TRBJ1-1|once|TRBD1
CASSQGQLTPFNTEAFF
TGCGCCAGCAGCCAGGGACAGTTAACCCCCTTTAACACTGAAGCTTTCTTT
>TRBV5-1|TRBJ2-1|NA|NA
CASSLGLNYNEQFF
TGCGCCAGCAGCTTGGGACTTAACTACAATGAGCAGTTCTTC
>TRBV5-6|TRBJ1-1|NA|NA
CASSLTLMNTEAFF
TGTGCCAGCAGCTTGACATTGATGAACACTGAAGCTTTCTTT
>TRBV11-2|TRBJ1-2|once|NA
CASSPALYGYTF
TGTGCCAGCAGCCCCGCACTGTATGGCTACACCTTC
>TRBV6-4|TRBJ2-2|NA|NA
CASSPGHLDTGELFF
TGTGCCAGCAGTCCGGGACATTTGGATACCGGGGAGCTGTTTTTT
>TRBV19|TRBJ1-5|NA|NA
CASSITPYSNQPQHF
TGTGCCAGTAGTATTACCCCCTATAGCAATCAGCCCCAGCATTTT
>TRBV5-6|TRBJ2-3|NA|NA
CASSPWGGATDTQYF
TGTGCCAGCAGCCCCTGGGGGGGCGCAACAGATACGCAGTATTTT
>TRBV6-1|TRBJ2-1|NA|TRBD2
CASSGYPIAGGSNEQFF
TGTGCCAGCAGTGGCTACCCGATAGCGGGGGGGAGCAATGAGCAGTTCTTC
>TRBV7-9|TRBJ2-1|NA|TRBD1
CASSPRDRRGPSHEQFF
TGTGCCAGCAGCCCCCGGGACAGAAGGGGTCCATCGCATGAGCAGTTCTTC
>TRBV2|TRBJ2-1|NA|NA
CASNGGADAYNEQFF
TGTGCCAGCAACGGCGGGGCGGACGCATACAATGAGCAGTTCTTC
>TRBV5-6|TRBJ2-7|NA|TRBD1
CASSWGQGENEQYF
TGTGCCAGCAGCTGGGGACAGGGTGAGAACGAGCAGTACTTC
>TRBV2|TRBJ2-7|few|NA
CASSETGSTYEQYF
TGTGCCAGCAGTGAAACGGGATCAACCTACGAGCAGTACTTC
>TRBV4-1|TRBJ1-1|NA|TRBD1
CASSQNRGVTEAFF
TGCGCCAGCAGCCAGAACAGGGGAGTTACTGAAGCTTTCTTT
>TRBV6-5|TRBJ2-3|once|NA
CASKNFLWGADTQYF
TGTGCCAGCAAGAATTTTTTGTGGGGGGCAGATACGCAGTATTTT
>TRBV15|TRBJ1-1|NA|NA
CATSRDRGGATEAFF
TGTGCCACCAGCAGAGATCGAGGGGGGGCCACTGAAGCTTTCTTT
>TRBV27|TRBJ1-2|NA|NA
CAGCSRHYGYTF
TGTGCCGGATGTAGCCGACACTATGGCTACACCTTC
>TRBV9|TRBJ1-1|NA|TRBD1
CASSATPYPKGQLNTEAFF
TGTGCCAGCAGCGCGACCCCATATCCCAAGGGACAGCTGAACACTGAAGCTTTCTTT
>TRBV7-9|TRBJ1-1|NA|TRBD1
CASSINRGTEAFF
TGTGCCAGCAGCATCAACAGGGGCACTGAAGCTTTCTTT
>TRBV15|TRBJ2-7|NA|NA
CATSRDSGGESYEQYF
TGTGCCACCAGCAGAGATTCCGGAGGTGAGAGCTACGAGCAGTACTTC
>TRBV6-4|TRBJ2-1|NA|TRBD2
CASSDSGLAGGNEQFF
TGTGCCAGCAGTGACTCGGGACTAGCGGGGGGGAATGAGCAGTTCTTC
>TRBV10-2|TRBJ2-7|few|NA
CASSAWGRPIEQYF
TGCGCCAGCAGTGCTTGGGGGCGGCCAATTGAGCAGTACTTC
>TRBV4-3|TRBJ1-5|few|TRBD1
CASSQGPGQGQQPQHF
TGCGCCAGCAGCCAAGGTCCAGGACAGGGCCAGCAGCCCCAGCATTTT
>TRBV7-9|TRBJ2-1|NA|NA
CASSPTTTSYNEQFF
TGTGCCAGCAGCCCGACTACCACCTCCTACAATGAGCAGTTCTTC
>TRBV6-1|TRBJ2-7|many|NA
CASSKTETYEQYF
TGTGCCAGCAGTAAGACAGAGACCTACGAGCAGTACTTC